This T cell receptor beta chain was obtained from a study of blood T cell repertoires in COVID-19. How the authors handled the data: Amplification with reference gene primers provided the estimates of nucleated cell counts. Assay: immunoSEQ multiplex PCR; the TCRdb copy retains only in-frame clones and omits some. V and J calls and clone size are given by that table; D and trimming were obtained from the DNA. This sample has about 150,000 clones, with around 84% found just once. The receptor was derived from a woman between 45 and 65 years old with acute or convalescent COVID-19. Material: peripheral blood.

The CDR3 region is CAPRNRSKSSGNTIYF. The DNA of the CDR3 is TGTGCCCCTCGCAACAGGAGTAAAAGCTCTGGAAACACCATATATTTT. The chain joins TRBV30 to TRBJ1-3; possibly TRBD1 for D (5 bases). Germline CDR1 is GTSNPN and CDR2 is SVGIG (reference sequence). V was cut by 8 bases and J by 0 bases, with 20 bases left in between. This CDR3 has 16 residues.